This T cell receptor beta chain was observed in a study of T cells in Graves' hyperthyroidism and ophthalmopathy. The wider study: Peripheral blood samples were taken at initial diagnosis, prior to any treatment.

This clonotype was recorded a few times. Per germline, CDR1 PRHDT and CDR2 FYEKMQ (reference sequence). This CDR3 is 16 amino acids long. V was clipped by 4 bases and J by 1 base, with 13 bases between them. TCR beta CDR3 regions were amplified from RNA transcripts. The study used the HTBI primer set for a first-round RT-PCR of the TCR CDR3. TCRdb re-derived calls from the multiplex PCR reads in MiXCR, one entry per CDR3 protein. The sample shows 390,000 or so distinct CDR3 sequences, roughly 15% of them seen only once. Inclusion characteristics of ophthalmopathy patients comprised a Clinical Activity Score of at least 3, a NOSPECS grade of at least 4, and duration under 3 months. The study excluded patients with uncontrolled infection, other autoimmune disease, pregnancy or lactation. PBMCs came from 7.5 to 10 ml fresh peripheral blood.

The sequenced sample was blood. The genes are TRBV13 and TRBJ2-2; a weak D match, TRBD2 (6 bases). The receptor was derived from a man younger than 30 with Graves' ophthalmopathy. The CDR3 sequence is CASSWVRGGNTGELFF. As DNA, the CDR3 is TGTGCCAGCAGCTGGGTCCGGGGAGGGAACACCGGGGAGCTGTTTTTT. Full variable domain (remainder filled in from reference TRBV13 and TRBJ2-2): AAGVIQSPRHLIKEKRETATLKCYPIPRHDTVYWYQQGPGQDPQFLISFYEKMQSDKGSIPDRFSAQQFSDYHSELNMSSLELGDSALYFCASSWVRGGNTGELFFGEGSRLTVL.